This TCR beta chain was retrieved from a study of shared clonotypes between healthy human individuals. The CDR3 has 13 residues. Trimming stripped 1 base from V and 3 bases from J, with 6 bases between. Germline-derived CDR1 and CDR2 are SNHLY and FYNNEI. Broader study findings: Clonotype sharing among donors was thought likely to change with sequencing depth. Naive subsets generally had larger estimated richness than memory subsets.

This clone was counted a single time. The antigen is unknown. Here immunoSEQ multiplex PCR was the method, and the copy in TCRdb shows in-frame clones only, minus some. The table includes over 850,000 clones, roughly 74% detected once. This TCR derives from a man in his late teens or twenties in good health. Some clones in this sample may be carry-over from other donors' samples. The sequenced sample consisted of memory CD4+ T cells from PBMCs. The subset: CD45RA-negative fraction. This rearrangement joins TRBV2 to TRBJ1-1; no reliable D call. The CDR3 loop is CASSEEVHTEAFF. The CDR3 DNA follows: TGTGCCAGCAGTGAAGAGGTTCACACTGAAGCTTTCTTT.